Listed here are 25 T cell receptor beta chains from one sample, sequenced in a study of blood T cell repertoires in COVID-19. Clones were read by immunoSEQ multiplex PCR, and TCRdb kept only the in-frame ones, dropping some. The sample records about 270,000 clones, 88% being singletons. Sequencing used PBMCs or T cells enriched from blood (not recorded which). The receptors derive from a woman aged 55-75 years in a cohort exposed to, infected with or recovered from COVID-19 (not recorded which).

The chain uses TRBV2 and TRBJ2-7; D might be TRBD2 (5 bases). V gave up 4 bases and J gave up 2 bases, with 15 bases separating them. This CDR3 region has 15 residues. The germline V gene encodes CDR1 SNHLY and CDR2 FYNNEI. The CDR3 DNA reads TGTGCCAGCAGTGGTGGGATTGGACTTCCCTACGAGCAGTACTTC. Its translation: CASSGGIGLPYEQYF.

The chain has TRBV3-1 (or the pseudogene TRBV3-2) and TRBJ2-5; TRBD2 matches at 8 bases. In germline, CDR1 is LGHDT, CDR2 YNNKEL (reference sequence). The CDR3 is made up of 13 amino acids. Losses at the gene ends were 6 bases for V and 4 bases for J; bases not matched to a gene: 4. The CDR3 region has the DNA TGTGCCAGCAGGCGGGGGGTTGGAGAGACCCAGTACTTC. Protein: CASRRGVGETQYF.

The sample holds one count of this clone. The V and J genes are TRBV9 and TRBJ2-7, with 9 bases identical to TRBD1. Trimming at V came to 2 bases and at J to 6 bases, leaving 6 bases not matched to a gene. This CDR3 has 14 residues. Germline CDR1 SGDLS, CDR2 YYNGEE. The CDR3 region has the DNA TGTGCCAGCAGCGTCGGACAGGGGAGGAGCGAGCAGTACTTC. Protein sequence: CASSVGQGRSEQYF.

The V call is TRBV7-3, the J call TRBJ1-2; D call uncertain. The CDR3 runs 16 residues. V shed 7 bases and J shed 7 bases, with 25 bases lying between them. CDR1 is SGHTA, CDR2 FQGTGA, per germline. DNA of the CDR3: TGTGCCAGCATTATGACTGAGCCCCTATCCCGTGGTGGCTACACCTTC. Its protein product is CASIMTEPLSRGGYTF.

The chain recombines TRBV9 with TRBJ1-5; D is possibly TRBD1 (6 bases). CDR3 length: 15 residues. Germline CDR1 and CDR2: SGDLS and YYNGEE. Trimming shortened V by 0 bases and J by 3 bases, and 10 bases separated the two germline ends. CDR3 nucleotides: TGTGCCAGCAGCGTAGATGGGGGGGCCAATCAGCCCCAGCATTTT. This translates into CASSVDGGANQPQHF.

The CDR3: CASSRDSSSGNTIYF. The CDR3 region has the DNA TGCGCCAGCAGCAGGGACAGCTCCTCTGGAAACACCATATATTTT. The chain links TRBV5-1 to TRBJ1-3, with TRBD1 matching over 7 bases. Germline assignment: CDR1 SGHRS and CDR2 YFSETQ. Unmatched junction bases numbered 4, after V lost 4 bases and J lost 0 bases. CDR3 length equals 15 residues.

The chain combines TRBV12-3 or TRBV12-4 with TRBJ1-5; D perhaps matches TRBD1 (6 bases). This CDR3 is built from 13 residues. V was trimmed by 7 bases and J by 4 bases, leaving 11 bases between them. The CDR3 DNA reads TGTGCCAGCAATGGACAGCTTAATCAGCCCCAGCATTTT. Its translation: CASNGQLNQPQHF.

The chain employs TRBV9 and TRBJ2-2; 12 nucleotides align to TRBD1. The CDR3 loop spans 16 amino acids. From germline, CDR1 is SGDLS and CDR2 YYNGEE. The J segment lost 6 bases and the V segment lost 4 bases, leaving 7 bases of the junction unmatched. CDR3 protein: CASSYRDRGPPGELFF. Written as DNA, the CDR3 is TGTGCCAGCAGCTATCGGGACAGGGGGCCCCCCGGGGAGCTGTTTTTT.

CDR3 loop: CASSLRRQGGYEQYF. As DNA, the CDR3 is TGTGCCAGCAGTTTACGACGACAGGGGGGTTACGAGCAGTACTTC. The chain uses TRBV27 and TRBJ2-7, with TRBD1 matching 9 bases. The CDR3 contains 15 residues. Trimming cost V 2 bases and J 4 bases; bases outside gene matches: 6. Germline V gives CDR1 MNHEY, CDR2 SMNVEV (reference sequence).

CDR3 protein: CASSRGGLQGSGNTIYF. The CDR3 bases are TGTGCCAGCAGTCGAGGGGGCCTCCAGGGTTCAGGAAACACCATATATTTT. The chain recombines TRBV28 with TRBJ1-3, with 7 bases aligning to TRBD1. Losses at the gene ends were 5 bases for V and 4 bases for J; bases not matched to a gene: 14. This CDR3 spans 17 amino acids. Germline V gene data show CDR1 as MDHEN and CDR2 as SYDVKM.

The chain has TRBV28 and TRBJ2-7; 11 nucleotides align to TRBD2. V shed 6 bases, J shed 3 bases, and the junction held 4 bases outside the gene matches. The CDR3 runs 14 residues. CDR1 is MDHEN and CDR2 is SYDVKM in the germline V gene. CDR3 coding DNA: TGTGCCAGCAGGCGACTAGCGGGACGCTACGAGCAGTACTTC. Its protein is CASRRLAGRYEQYF.

The rearrangement joins TRBV19 to TRBJ1-2, with 7 bases aligning to TRBD1. V gave up 2 bases and J gave up 2 bases; unmatched junction bases: 14. CDR1 and CDR2 from the germline V gene are LNHDA and SQIVND (reference sequence). There are 18 residues in the CDR3. Here the CDR3 DNA reads TGTGCCAGTAGTATATTGCAGGGGGTGCCCCCTGGGAACTATGGCTACACCTTC. This sequence encodes CASSILQGVPPGNYGYTF.

This rearrangement joins TRBV12-3 or TRBV12-4 to TRBJ1-5; TRBD1 is a possible D gene (6 bases). CDR3 size: 12 residues. V lost 7 bases and J lost 10, with 14 bases in between. The CDR3 DNA is TGTGCCAGCACCTTAATAGGGGGACCCCAGCATTTT. It codes for CASTLIGGPQHF.

The CDR3 nucleotides are TGTGCCAGCAGTTATTCACCGACAGGGAACTATGGCTACACCTTC. It translates to CASSYSPTGNYGYTF. The chain links TRBV6-5 to TRBJ1-2; 7 bases line up with TRBD1. The CDR3 is 15 residues long. V dropped 3 bases and J dropped 2; count of bases not matched to a gene: 6. Germline assignment: CDR1 MNHEY and CDR2 SVGAGI.

The chain links TRBV6-5 to TRBJ2-7, with D unresolved. V shed 2 bases and J shed 5 bases, with 4 bases lying between them. This CDR3 has 11 amino acids. Germline V gives CDR1 MNHEY, CDR2 SVGAGI. The CDR3 region has the DNA TGTGCCAGCAGTTACCGGGACGAGCAGTACTTC. It encodes CASSYRDEQYF.

The table lists this clone with a few counts. Mismatch with germline at one junction end may stem from a read error. J is TRBJ1-3 and V is TRBV3-1 (or the pseudogene TRBV3-2), with D maybe TRBD1 (5 bases). Germline assignment: CDR1 LGHDT and CDR2 YNNKEL (reference sequence). CDR3 length: 14 amino acids. This chain's CDR3 is CASSQEDTGNTIYF. CDR3 DNA sequence: TGTGCCAGCAGCCAAGAGGACACTGGGAACACCATATATTTT.

The genes are TRBV5-1 and TRBJ2-3; TRBD1 might be the D (6 bases). The germline V gene has CDR1 SGHRS and CDR2 YFSETQ. V was pared by 0 bases and J by 8 bases, with 16 bases between. The CDR3 is made up of 15 amino acids. The CDR3 nucleotides are TGCGCCAGCAGCTTGGGAAAACAGGGTGGGGGTACGCAGTATTTT. Translation: CASSLGKQGGGTQYF.

This chain uses TRBV28 with TRBJ2-3; D might be TRBD1 (5 bases). V shed 5 bases and J shed 4 bases, with 13 bases lying between them. CDR3 length: 14 amino acids. Germline loops: CDR1 MDHEN, CDR2 SYDVKM. The CDR3 DNA is TGTGCCAGCAGTCTAGGGGATCGTCCAGATACGCAGTATTTT. This codes for CASSLGDRPDTQYF.

The chain uses TRBV4-2 and TRBJ1-5; 7 bases align to TRBD1. CDR1 is LGHNA, CDR2 YNFKEQ, per germline. V dropped 1 base and J dropped 5; count of bases not matched to a gene: 5. The CDR3 totals 15 residues. This CDR3 reads CASSQGSGQYQPQHF. The CDR3 region has the DNA TGTGCCAGCAGCCAAGGGTCGGGACAGTATCAGCCCCAGCATTTT.

The J gene is TRBJ2-7, the V gene TRBV6-6; weak D call: TRBD1 (6 bases). Germline CDR1 is MNHNY and CDR2 is SVGAGI (reference sequence). This CDR3 has 15 residues. Trimming pared 2 bases from V and 4 bases from J, leaving 15 bases between. In nucleotides, the CDR3 is TGTGCCAGCAGTTACAGGGGGACACAATTTTACGAGCAGTACTTC. Its protein product is CASSYRGTQFYEQYF.

The CDR3 DNA is TGTGCCACCAGTAAAGGGGTTCATTGGGCTTTACCCTACGAGCAGTACTTC. As protein: CATSKGVHWALPYEQYF. The chain carries TRBV24-1 and TRBJ2-7; perhaps TRBD1 as D (5 bases). The CDR3 is made up of 17 amino acids. In germline, CDR1 is KGHDR, CDR2 SFDVKD. Between the trimmed V and J ends, which lost 6 bases and 2 bases, there was a span of 22 bases.

This chain joins TRBV7-2 and TRBJ1-5; 11 bases line up with TRBD1. The CDR3 has 16 amino acids. CDR1 and CDR2 (germline): SGHTA, FQGNSA. V trimming: 5 bases; J trimming: 2 bases; junction bases outside the gene matches: 5. Here the CDR3 reads CASSTGQGARNQPQHF. The CDR3 DNA sequence: TGTGCCAGCAGCACAGGACAGGGGGCCCGCAATCAGCCCCAGCATTTT.

The gene calls are TRBV7-9 and TRBJ1-1; D is unresolved. Germline V gives CDR1 SEHNR, CDR2 FQNEAQ (reference sequence). This CDR3 has 16 residues. Trimming left V 2 bases short and J 4 bases short, with 17 bases between. The CDR3 loop is CASSLLPPRQGTEAFF. The CDR3 nucleotides read TGTGCCAGCAGCTTACTCCCCCCCAGGCAAGGCACTGAAGCTTTCTTT.

This clone was recorded once. V and J are TRBV10-1 and TRBJ2-2, with 13 bases matching TRBD2. V dropped 4 bases and J dropped 9; count of bases not matched to a gene: 5. CDR1 is WNHNN, CDR2 SYGVQD, per germline (reference sequence). The CDR3 extends over 15 amino acids. In DNA form, the CDR3 reads TGCGCCAGCAGTGGGACTAGCGGGAGACGCCGGGAGCTGTTTTTT. Translated: CASSGTSGRRRELFF.

V is TRBV27 and J is TRBJ1-1; no firm D call. The CDR3 sequence is 13 residues long. Germline V CDR1 and CDR2: MNHEY, SMNVEV (reference sequence). The V end was cut by 3 bases, the J end by 3 bases, with 8 bases between. The CDR3 nucleotides are TGTGCCAGCAGTTTTAAACGAGACACTGAAGCTTTCTTT. Its translation: CASSFKRDTEAFF.